This T cell receptor beta chain comes out of a study of molecular identifiers for immune sequencing clone quantification. Germline lookup yields CDR1 SGHDN and CDR2 FVKESK. Trimming pared 0 bases from V and 5 bases from J, leaving 19 bases between. This CDR3 comprises 17 residues. Sorted cell numbers of roughly 17,000 to 1,100,000, with 10%, 30% or 50% RNA, served as input for naive CD8 libraries. This clonotype was found many times. Its antigen is currently unknown. Previously published methods and listed TCR primers were used for the bulk TCR libraries. TCRdb passed the PCR reads through MiXCR, listing each CDR3 protein once. This sample has a few hundred thousand distinct CDR3 sequences, with roughly 23% found just once. General observations from the study: Whereas naive cells kept under 1% of molecules in clones above 20 RNA copies, such clones held over 98% in effectors. Highly expanded clones may be undercounted when identical TCR molecules share barcodes.

This chain links TRBV14 with TRBJ1-2, with TRBD1 as a possible D gene (5 bases). The source of this sequence is a human donor in good health. Some libraries in this study had Jurkat cell RNA spiked in. Sequences were obtained from naive CD8+ T cells from blood, with Jurkat cell RNA spiked in. As to subset: FACS-sorted CD8+CD4-CCR7+CD45RA+ naive T cells. CDR3 protein: CASSQEGAQVVGYGYTF. CDR3 DNA sequence: TGTGCCAGCAGCCAAGAAGGAGCACAGGTGGTGGGTTATGGCTACACCTTC.